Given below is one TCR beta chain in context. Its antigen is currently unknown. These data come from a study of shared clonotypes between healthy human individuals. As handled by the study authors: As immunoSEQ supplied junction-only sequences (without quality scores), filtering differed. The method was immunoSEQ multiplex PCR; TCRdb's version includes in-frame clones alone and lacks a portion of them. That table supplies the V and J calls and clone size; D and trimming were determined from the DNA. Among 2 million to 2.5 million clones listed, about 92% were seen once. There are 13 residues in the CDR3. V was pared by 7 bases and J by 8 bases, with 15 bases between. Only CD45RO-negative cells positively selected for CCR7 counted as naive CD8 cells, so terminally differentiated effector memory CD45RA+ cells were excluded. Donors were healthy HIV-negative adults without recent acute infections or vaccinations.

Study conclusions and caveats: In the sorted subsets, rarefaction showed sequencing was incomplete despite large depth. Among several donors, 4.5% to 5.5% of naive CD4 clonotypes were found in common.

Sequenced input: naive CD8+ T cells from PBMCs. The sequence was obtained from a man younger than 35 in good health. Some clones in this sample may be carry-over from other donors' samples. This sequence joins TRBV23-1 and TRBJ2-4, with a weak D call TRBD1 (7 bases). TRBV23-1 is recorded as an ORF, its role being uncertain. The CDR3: CASKPGGTHIQYF. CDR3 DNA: TGCGCCAGCAAACCAGGGGGGACACACATTCAGTACTTC.